The next 5 T cell receptor beta chains were all read from a single sample in a study of T cell responses to AZD1222 COVID-19 vaccine. Generated by immunoSEQ multiplex PCR, the TCRdb table keeps only in-frame clones and is missing some. The profile shows approximately 160,000 clones, about 91% of them singletons. The sample here was peripheral blood, taken on day 0 of MenACWY control vaccination. Every receptor here comes from an adult in good health.

CDR3: CASSSTGTGRTDTQYF. As DNA, the CDR3 is TGCGCCAGCAGCTCAACAGGGACGGGACGCACAGATACGCAGTATTTT. The chain combines TRBV5-1 with TRBJ2-3; possibly TRBD1 for D (6 bases). The germline CDR1 and CDR2 sequences are SGHRS and YFSETQ. V shed 3 bases and J shed 1 base, with 15 bases lying between them. CDR3 length: 16 amino acids.

This chain connects TRBV9 to TRBJ2-7, with 7 bases fitting TRBD2. CDR3 length equals 14 residues. Germline V gene data show CDR1 as SGDLS and CDR2 as YYNGEE. Losses at the gene ends were 0 bases for V and 0 bases for J; bases not matched to a gene: 0. The CDR3 sequence is CASSVASGSYEQYF. The CDR3 nucleotides are TGTGCCAGCAGCGTAGCTAGCGGCTCCTACGAGCAGTACTTC.

In this sample, this clone turned up once. The CDR3 bases are TGTGCCAGCTCGTATGACAGGGTCACCGGGGAGCTGTTTTTT. Translated: CASSYDRVTGELFF. This sequence joins TRBV18 and TRBJ2-2; 7 bases are a match to TRBD1. The CDR3 is made up of 14 amino acids. The V gene end was trimmed by 6 bases and the J gene end by 4 bases; junction bases not matched to a gene: 5. Germline lookup yields CDR1 KGHSH and CDR2 LQKENI.

The chain links TRBV4-2 to TRBJ2-4; 7 bases align to TRBD1. V lost 0 bases, J lost 1 base, and 0 bases stayed unmatched. The length of the CDR3 is 15 residues. Germline loops: CDR1 LGHNA, CDR2 YNFKEQ. The CDR3 bases are TGTGCCAGCAGCCAAGAGGACAGGGCCAAAAACATTCAGTACTTC. As protein: CASSQEDRAKNIQYF.

This clone was detected a few times. V is TRBV5-6 and J is TRBJ2-7, with TRBD1 identical over 10 bases. This CDR3 region has 14 residues. Germline-derived CDR1 and CDR2 are SGHDT and YYEEEE. Trimming took 3 bases from V and 7 from J; bases not matched to a gene: 7. The DNA for the CDR3 is TGTGCCAGCAGCTCCGGGACAGGGGCCGGTGAGCAGTACTTC. This sequence encodes CASSSGTGAGEQYF.